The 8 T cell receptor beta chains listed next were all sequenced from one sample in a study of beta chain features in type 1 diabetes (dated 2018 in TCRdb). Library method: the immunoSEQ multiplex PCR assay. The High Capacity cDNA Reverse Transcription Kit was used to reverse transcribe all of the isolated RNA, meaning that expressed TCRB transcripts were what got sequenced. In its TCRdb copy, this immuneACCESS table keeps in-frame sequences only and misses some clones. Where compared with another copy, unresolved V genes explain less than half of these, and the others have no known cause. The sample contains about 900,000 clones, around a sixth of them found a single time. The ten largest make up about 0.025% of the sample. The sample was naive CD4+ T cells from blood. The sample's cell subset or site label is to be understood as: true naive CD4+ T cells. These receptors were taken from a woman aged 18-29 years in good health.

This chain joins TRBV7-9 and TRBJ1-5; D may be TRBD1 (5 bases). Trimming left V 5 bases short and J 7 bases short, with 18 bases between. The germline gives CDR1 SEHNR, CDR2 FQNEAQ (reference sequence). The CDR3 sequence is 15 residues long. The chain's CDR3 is CASSAAGDAYQPQHF. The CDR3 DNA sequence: TGTGCCAGCAGCGCCGCCGGGGACGCGTACCAGCCCCAGCATTTT.

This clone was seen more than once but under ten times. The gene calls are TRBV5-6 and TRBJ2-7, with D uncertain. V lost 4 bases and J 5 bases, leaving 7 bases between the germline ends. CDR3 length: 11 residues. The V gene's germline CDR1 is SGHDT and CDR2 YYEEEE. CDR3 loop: CASSNYDEQYF. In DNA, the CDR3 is TGTGCCAGCAGCAACTACGACGAGCAGTACTTC.

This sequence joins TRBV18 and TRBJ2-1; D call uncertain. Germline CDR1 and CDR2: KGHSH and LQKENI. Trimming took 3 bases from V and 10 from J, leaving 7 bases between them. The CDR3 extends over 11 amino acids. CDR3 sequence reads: CASSPELEQFF. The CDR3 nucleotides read TGTGCCAGCTCACCTGAGTTGGAGCAGTTCTTC.

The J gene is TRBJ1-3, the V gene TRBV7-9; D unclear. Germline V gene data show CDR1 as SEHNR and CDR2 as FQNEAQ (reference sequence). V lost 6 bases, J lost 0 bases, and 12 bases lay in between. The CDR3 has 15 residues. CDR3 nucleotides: TGTGCCAGCAGTCCCCTCCTAAGCTCTGGAAACACCATATATTTT. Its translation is CASSPLLSSGNTIYF.

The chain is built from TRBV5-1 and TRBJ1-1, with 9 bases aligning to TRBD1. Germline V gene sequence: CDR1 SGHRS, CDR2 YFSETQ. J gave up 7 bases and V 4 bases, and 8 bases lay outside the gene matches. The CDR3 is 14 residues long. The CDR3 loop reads CASSPRTGEGEAFF. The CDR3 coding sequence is TGCGCCAGCAGCCCACGGACAGGGGAAGGTGAAGCTTTCTTT.

The CDR3 DNA is TGTGCCAGCAGCTTAGAACTGGGTTTGTCCCGAAACACCATATATTTT. Amino acid sequence: CASSLELGLSRNTIYF. The rearrangement joins TRBV11-2 to TRBJ1-3; D uncertain. The CDR3 totals 16 residues. Per germline, CDR1 SGHAT and CDR2 FQNNGV. The V gene lost 0 bases and the J gene lost 5 bases, with 14 bases spanning the gap.

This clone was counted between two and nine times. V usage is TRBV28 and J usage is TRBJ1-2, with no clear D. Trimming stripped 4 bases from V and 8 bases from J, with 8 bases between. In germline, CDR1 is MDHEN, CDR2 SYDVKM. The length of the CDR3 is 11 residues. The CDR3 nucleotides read TGTGCCAGCAGTTCCAACGGGGGCTACACCTTC. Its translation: CASSSNGGYTF.

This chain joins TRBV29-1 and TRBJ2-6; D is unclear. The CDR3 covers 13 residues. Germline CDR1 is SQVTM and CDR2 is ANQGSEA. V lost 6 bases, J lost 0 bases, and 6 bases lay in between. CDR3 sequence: CSVISSGANVLTF. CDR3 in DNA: TGCAGCGTCATTAGCTCTGGGGCCAACGTCCTGACTTTC.